This TCR beta chain originates from a study of CD8+ T cells in alopecia areata. Treatment denoted: oral pan-JAK inhibitor, 5-10 mg twice daily. Peripheral blood samples and lesional scalp punch biopsies were obtained from alopecia areata patients. CDR1 and CDR2 from the germline V gene are MGHRA and YSYEKL. V gave up 5 bases and J gave up 1 base; unmatched junction bases: 6. The CDR3 spans 16 residues. In each case, RNA was isolated and then reverse transcribed into cDNA as the sequencing template. Libraries were prepared by immunoSEQ multiplex PCR; TCRdb keeps only in-frame clonotypes and omits some of them. The sample lists 95,000 to 100,000 clones; 60% to 65% were seen once.

This TCR was sampled from a human donor with alopecia areata. The specimen was CD8+ T cells sorted from blood, collected at week 4, from a patient treated with tofacitinib. The chain couples TRBV4-1 to TRBJ2-3; 10 nucleotides line up with TRBD1. CDR3 amino acids: CASSAWTGGGTDTQYF. CDR3 DNA: TGCGCCAGCAGCGCCTGGACAGGGGGAGGCACAGATACGCAGTATTTT.